These 3 T cell receptor beta chains came from one sample sequenced in a study of shared clonotypes between healthy human individuals. Data came from immunoSEQ multiplex PCR; TCRdb stores just in-frame clones and leaves some out. Among more than 2,000,000 clones listed, over 85% were seen once. The specimen was naive CD4+ T cells sorted from blood. Subset here: CD45RA+ positively selected. The receptors stem from a man aged 18 to 35 in good health.

Points on this clone: At the DNA level, this CDR3 is encoded by other sequences in the same sample as well. The rearrangement uses TRBV5-4 and TRBJ2-7; possibly TRBD1 for D (5 bases). CDR1 and CDR2 (germline): SGHNT, YYREEE (reference sequence). The CDR3 sequence is 14 residues long. Trimming left V 0 bases short and J 1 base short, with 8 bases between. CDR3 region: CASSLEGPSYEQYF. The CDR3 DNA follows: TGTGCCAGCAGCTTGGAGGGGCCTTCCTACGAGCAGTACTTC. The complete variable domain, with remaining parts taken from reference TRBV5-4 and TRBJ2-7, reads ETGVTQSPTHLIKTRGQQVTLRCSSQSGHNTVSWYQQALGQGPQFIFQYYREEENGRGNFPPRFSGLQFPNYSSELNVNALELDDSALYLCASSLEGPSYEQYFGPGTRLTVT.

The V gene is TRBV27, the J gene TRBJ2-3; weak D call: TRBD2 (5 bases). The CDR3 consists of 13 residues. Trimming removed 6 bases at V and 3 bases at J, with 10 bases between. The germline V gene has CDR1 MNHEY and CDR2 SMNVEV (reference sequence). The CDR3 reads CASRLSGTDTQYF. CDR3 coding DNA: TGTGCCAGCAGACTCTCGGGAACAGATACGCAGTATTTT.

The chain links TRBV6-1 to TRBJ1-2; maybe TRBD1 (6 bases). Germline-derived CDR1 and CDR2 are MNHNS and SASEGT. V was pared by 5 bases and J by 3 bases, with 13 bases between. The CDR3 length is 14 residues. CDR3 nucleotide sequence: TGTGCCAGCAGTAGGGGGGGTGGAGACTATGGCTACACCTTC. This encodes CASSRGGGDYGYTF.